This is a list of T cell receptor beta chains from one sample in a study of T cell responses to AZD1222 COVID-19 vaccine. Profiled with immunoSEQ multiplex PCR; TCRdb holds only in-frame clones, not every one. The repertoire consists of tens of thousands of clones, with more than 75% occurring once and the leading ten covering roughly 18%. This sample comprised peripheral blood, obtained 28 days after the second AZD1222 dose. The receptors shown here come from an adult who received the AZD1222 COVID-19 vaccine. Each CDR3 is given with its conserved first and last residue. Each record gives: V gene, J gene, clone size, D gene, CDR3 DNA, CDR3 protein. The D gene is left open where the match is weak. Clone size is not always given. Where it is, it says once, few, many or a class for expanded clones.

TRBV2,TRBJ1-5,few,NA,TGTGCCAGCAGTGAAGCGCTGGGGGATAGCAATCAGCCCCAGCATTTT,CASSEALGDSNQPQHF
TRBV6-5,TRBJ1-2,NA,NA,TGTGCCAGCAGTTACACGGCAGCTGAGAGATCTGGCTACACCTTC,CASSYTAAERSGYTF
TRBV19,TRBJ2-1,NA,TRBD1,TGTGCCAGTAGTTTAATGGGGACAGGGGGCGTAGGGTACAATGAGCAGTTCTTC,CASSLMGTGGVGYNEQFF
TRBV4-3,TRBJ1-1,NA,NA,TGCGCCAGCAGCCTTACGATTAACACTGAAGCTTTCTTT,CASSLTINTEAFF
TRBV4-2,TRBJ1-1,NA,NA,TGTGCCAGCAGACCGGGACACGGGGTTGATCTTGCTTTCTTT,CASRPGHGVDLAFF
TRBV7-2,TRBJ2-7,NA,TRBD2,TGTGCCAGCAGCTTGGGACGGGGGGGAAGAAGCGAGCAGTACTTC,CASSLGRGGRSEQYF
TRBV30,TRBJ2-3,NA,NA,TGTGCCTGGAGTATACTAGCCCCACGGCAGTATTTT,CAWSILAPRQYF
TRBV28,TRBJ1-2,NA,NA,TGTGCCAGCAGTAAAGGGGGCTATGGCTACACCTTC,CASSKGGYGYTF
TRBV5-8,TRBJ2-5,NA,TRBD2,TGTGCCAGCGGATTCATTAGCGGGGGTGGAAAGACCCAGTACTTC,CASGFISGGGKTQYF
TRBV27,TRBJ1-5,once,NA,TGTGCCAGCGGAGAGGGAGATCAGCCCCAGCATTTT,CASGEGDQPQHF
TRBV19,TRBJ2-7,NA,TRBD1,TGTGCCAGTAGTATAGGCAGGGGGACCTACGAGCAGTACTTC,CASSIGRGTYEQYF
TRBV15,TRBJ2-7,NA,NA,TGTGCCACCAGCAGAGAGTACTATCGAGCAGGGCATCCCTACGAGCAGTACTTC,CATSREYYRAGHPYEQYF
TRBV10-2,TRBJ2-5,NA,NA,TGCGCCAGCAGTGTTATGGGGAACCACTTC,CASSVMGNHF
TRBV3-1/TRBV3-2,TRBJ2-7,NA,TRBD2,TGTGCCAGCAGCCAAGGGGAGGCAGCGGGGCACTCCTACGAGCAGTACTTC,CASSQGEAAGHSYEQYF
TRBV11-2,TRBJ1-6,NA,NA,TGTGCCAGCAGCTTAGCCGGGACACGTAATTCACCCCTCCACTTT,CASSLAGTRNSPLHF
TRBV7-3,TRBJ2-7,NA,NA,TGTGCCAGCAGCTTAACAGCCTCCTACGAGCAGTACTTC,CASSLTASYEQYF
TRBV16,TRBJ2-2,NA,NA,TGTGCCAGCAACCTTGGGGGGCTCGACACCGGGGAGCTGTTTTTT,CASNLGGLDTGELFF
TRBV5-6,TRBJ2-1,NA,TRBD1,TGTGCCAGCAGCTTTGGGACAGGGATAGGCAATGAGCAGTTCTTC,CASSFGTGIGNEQFF
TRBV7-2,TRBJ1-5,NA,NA,TGTGCCAGCAGCTTAGACAGCAGCAATCAGCCCCAGCATTTT,CASSLDSSNQPQHF
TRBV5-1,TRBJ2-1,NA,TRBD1,TGCGCCAGCAGCCACCCAGGGGGCGCTTTGAATGGAGAGCAGTTCTTC,CASSHPGGALNGEQFF
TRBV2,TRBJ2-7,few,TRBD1,TGTGCTCTCGAGGACAGGGACTACGAGCAGTACTTC,CALEDRDYEQYF
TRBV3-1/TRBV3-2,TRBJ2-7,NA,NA,TGTGCCAGCTCACCGGGACAAGGAGGGTATTACTTC,CASSPGQGGYYF